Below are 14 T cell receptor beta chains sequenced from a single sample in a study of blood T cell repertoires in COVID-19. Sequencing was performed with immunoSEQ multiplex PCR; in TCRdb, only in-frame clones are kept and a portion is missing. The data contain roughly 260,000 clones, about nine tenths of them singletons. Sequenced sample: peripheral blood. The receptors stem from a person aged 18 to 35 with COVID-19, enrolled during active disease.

The DNA of the CDR3 is TGTGCAAGTCGCCCTAGGGACTTCCCCTATGGCTACACCTTC. Translation gives CASRPRDFPYGYTF. The chain employs TRBV12-2 and TRBJ1-2. TRBV12-2 constitutes a pseudogene. This CDR3 is 14 amino acids long.

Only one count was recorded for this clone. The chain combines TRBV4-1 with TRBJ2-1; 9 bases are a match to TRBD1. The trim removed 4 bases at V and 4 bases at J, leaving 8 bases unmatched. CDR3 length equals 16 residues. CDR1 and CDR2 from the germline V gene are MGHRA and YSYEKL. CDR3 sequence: CASSLGQGETYNEQFF. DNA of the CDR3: TGCGCCAGCAGCCTGGGACAGGGAGAAACTTACAATGAGCAGTTCTTC.

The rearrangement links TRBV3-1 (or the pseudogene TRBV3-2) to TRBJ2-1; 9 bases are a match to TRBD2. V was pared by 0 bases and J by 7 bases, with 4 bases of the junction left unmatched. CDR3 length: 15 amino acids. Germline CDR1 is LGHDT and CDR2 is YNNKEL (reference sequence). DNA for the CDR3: TGTGCCAGCAGCCAAGAAGGGACTAGCAGGAATGAGCAGTTCTTC. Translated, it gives CASSQEGTSRNEQFF.

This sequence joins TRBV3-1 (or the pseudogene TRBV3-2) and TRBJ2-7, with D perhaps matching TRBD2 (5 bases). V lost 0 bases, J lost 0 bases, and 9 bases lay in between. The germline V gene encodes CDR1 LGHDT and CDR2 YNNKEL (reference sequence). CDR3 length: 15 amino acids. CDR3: CASSQDTSGSYEQYF. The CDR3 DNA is TGTGCCAGCAGCCAAGATACCAGCGGCTCCTACGAGCAGTACTTC.

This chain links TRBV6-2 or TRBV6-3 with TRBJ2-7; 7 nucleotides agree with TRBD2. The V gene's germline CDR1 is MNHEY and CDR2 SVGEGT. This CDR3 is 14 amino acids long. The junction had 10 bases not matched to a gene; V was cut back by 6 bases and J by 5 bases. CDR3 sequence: CASSAHRGGNEQYF. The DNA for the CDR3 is TGTGCCAGCAGCGCACACCGGGGAGGGAACGAGCAGTACTTC.

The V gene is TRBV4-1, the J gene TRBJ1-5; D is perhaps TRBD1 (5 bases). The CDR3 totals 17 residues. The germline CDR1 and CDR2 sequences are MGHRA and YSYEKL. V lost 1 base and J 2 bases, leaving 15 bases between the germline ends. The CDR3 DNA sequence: TGCGCCAGCAGCCAAGCGGGATATTGGGGGGGCAATCAGCCCCAGCATTTT. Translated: CASSQAGYWGGNQPQHF.

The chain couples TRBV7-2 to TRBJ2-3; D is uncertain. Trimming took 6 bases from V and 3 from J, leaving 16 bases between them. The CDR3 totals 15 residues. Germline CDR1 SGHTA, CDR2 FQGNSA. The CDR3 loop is CASSAMAFRTDTQYF. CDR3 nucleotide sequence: TGTGCCAGCAGTGCCATGGCCTTCAGAACAGATACGCAGTATTTT.

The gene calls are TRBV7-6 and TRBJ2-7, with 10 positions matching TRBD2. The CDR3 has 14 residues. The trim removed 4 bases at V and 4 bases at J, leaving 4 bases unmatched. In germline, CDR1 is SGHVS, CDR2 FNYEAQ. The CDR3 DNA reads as TGTGCCAGCAGCTCTAGCGGGAGTTCTTACGAGCAGTACTTC. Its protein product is CASSSSGSSYEQYF.

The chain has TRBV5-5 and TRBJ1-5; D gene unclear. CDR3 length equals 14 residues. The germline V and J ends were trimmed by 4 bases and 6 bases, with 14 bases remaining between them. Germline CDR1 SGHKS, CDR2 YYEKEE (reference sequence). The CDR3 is CASSPGGMAQPQHF. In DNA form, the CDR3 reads TGTGCCAGCAGCCCAGGCGGGATGGCTCAGCCCCAGCATTTT.

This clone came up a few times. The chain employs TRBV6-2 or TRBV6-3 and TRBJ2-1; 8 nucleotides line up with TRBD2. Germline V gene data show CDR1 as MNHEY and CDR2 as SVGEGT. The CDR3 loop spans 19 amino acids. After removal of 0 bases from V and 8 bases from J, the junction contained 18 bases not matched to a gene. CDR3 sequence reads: CASSYSLGRSERELDEQFF. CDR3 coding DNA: TGTGCCAGCAGTTACTCACTAGGCCGTTCCGAGCGGGAGTTGGATGAGCAGTTCTTC.

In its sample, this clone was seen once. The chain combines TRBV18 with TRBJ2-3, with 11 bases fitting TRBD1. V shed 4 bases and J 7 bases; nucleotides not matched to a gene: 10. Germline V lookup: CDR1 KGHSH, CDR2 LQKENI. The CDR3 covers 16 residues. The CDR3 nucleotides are TGTGCCAGCTCACATCCCGGACAGGGGGCAGGTAATACGCAGTATTTT. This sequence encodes CASSHPGQGAGNTQYF.

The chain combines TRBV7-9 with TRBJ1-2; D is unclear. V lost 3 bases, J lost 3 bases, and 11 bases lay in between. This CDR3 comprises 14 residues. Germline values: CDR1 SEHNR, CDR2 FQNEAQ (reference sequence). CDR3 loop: CASSFTRGDYGYTF. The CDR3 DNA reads TGTGCCAGCAGCTTTACCCGAGGCGACTATGGCTACACCTTC.

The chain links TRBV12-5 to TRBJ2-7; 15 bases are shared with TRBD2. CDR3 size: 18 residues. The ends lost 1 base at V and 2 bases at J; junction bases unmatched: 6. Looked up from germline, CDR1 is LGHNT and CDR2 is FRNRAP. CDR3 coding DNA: TGTGCTAGTGGTTTGGGGGGACTAGCGGGAGGTGGGACCTACGAGCAGTACTTC. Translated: CASGLGGLAGGGTYEQYF.

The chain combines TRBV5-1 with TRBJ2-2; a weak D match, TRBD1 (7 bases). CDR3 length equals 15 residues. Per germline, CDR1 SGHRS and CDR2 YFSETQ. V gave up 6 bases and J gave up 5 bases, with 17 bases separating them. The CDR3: CASTSGGRETGELFF. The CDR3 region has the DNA TGCGCCAGCACCTCAGGGGGGCGAGAGACCGGGGAGCTGTTTTTT. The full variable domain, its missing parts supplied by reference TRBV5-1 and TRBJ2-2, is KAGVTQTPRYLIKTRGQQVTLSCSPISGHRSVSWYQQTPGQGLQFLFEYFSETQRNKGNFPGRFSGRQFSNSRSEMNVSTLELGDSALYLCASTSGGRETGELFFGEGSRLTVL.